This paragraph reports one T cell receptor (beta chain). This CDR3 contains 16 residues. The V gene's germline CDR1 is SGHRS and CDR2 YFSETQ. After removal of 4 bases from V and 1 base from J, the junction contained 8 bases not matched to a gene. This specimen comes from a study of blood T cell repertoires in COVID-19. At the level of the study: The United States, Italy and Spain were the sources of the acute and convalescent COVID-19 samples. PBMCs, B-cell-depleted T cells, or T cells provided the cDNA or gDNA that made up the material.

The table came from immunoSEQ multiplex PCR; TCRdb's copy has only in-frame clones and leaves some out. This sample has some 170,000 clones, with roughly 87% found just once. Material for sequencing was peripheral blood. The TCR sequence derives from a woman between 45 and 65 years old with acute or convalescent COVID-19. The chain recombines TRBV5-1 with TRBJ1-2; 9 bases map to TRBD1. CDR3 loop: CASSPSTGGSNYGYTF. The DNA of the CDR3 is TGCGCCAGCAGCCCGTCGACAGGGGGGAGTAACTATGGCTACACCTTC.